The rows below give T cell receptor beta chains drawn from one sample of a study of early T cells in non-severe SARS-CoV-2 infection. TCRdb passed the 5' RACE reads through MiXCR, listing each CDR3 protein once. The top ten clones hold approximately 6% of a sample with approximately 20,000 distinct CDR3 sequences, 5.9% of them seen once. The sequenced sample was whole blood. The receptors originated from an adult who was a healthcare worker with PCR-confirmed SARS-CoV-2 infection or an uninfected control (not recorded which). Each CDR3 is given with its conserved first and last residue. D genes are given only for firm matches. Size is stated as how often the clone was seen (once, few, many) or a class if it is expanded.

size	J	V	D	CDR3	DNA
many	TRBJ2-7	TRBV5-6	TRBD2	CASSDGLAPSYEQYF	TGTGCCAGCAGCGATGGACTAGCGCCCTCCTACGAGCAGTACTTC
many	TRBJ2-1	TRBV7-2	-	CASSLEGGFNEQFF	TGTGCCAGCAGCTTAGAAGGGGGGTTCAATGAGCAGTTCTTC
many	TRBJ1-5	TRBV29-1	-	CSVAEYRDQPQHF	TGCAGCGTTGCGGAATACAGGGATCAGCCCCAGCATTTT
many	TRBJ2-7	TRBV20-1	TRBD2	CRALAGGDYEQYF	TGCAGGGCCCTAGCGGGAGGGGACTACGAGCAGTACTTC
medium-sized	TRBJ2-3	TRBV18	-	CASSPSTDTQYF	TGTGCCAGCTCGCCAAGCACAGATACGCAGTATTTT
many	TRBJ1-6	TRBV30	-	CAWTEREDSPLHF	TGTGCCTGGACCGAGAGGGAGGACTCACCCCTCCACTTT
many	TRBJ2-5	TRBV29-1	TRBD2	CSANPTSGAETQYF	TGCAGCGCAAACCCAACTAGCGGGGCAGAGACCCAGTACTTC
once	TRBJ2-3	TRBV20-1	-	CSARASSRGSTDTQYF	TGCAGTGCTAGAGCCTCCTCTCGCGGTAGCACAGATACGCAGTATTTT
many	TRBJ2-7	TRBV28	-	CASSITSAGTYEQYF	TGTGCCAGCAGTATTACTAGTGCGGGGACCTACGAGCAGTACTTC
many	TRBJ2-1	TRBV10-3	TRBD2	CAISRLAGGENEQFF	TGTGCCATCAGTCGACTAGCGGGAGGGGAAAATGAGCAGTTCTTC
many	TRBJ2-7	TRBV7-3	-	CASSLSPGVTYEQYF	TGTGCCAGCAGCTTAAGTCCGGGGGTAACCTACGAGCAGTACTTC
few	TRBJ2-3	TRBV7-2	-	CASSSQSGSTDTQYF	TGTGCCAGCAGCTCCCAATCGGGGAGCACAGATACGCAGTATTTT
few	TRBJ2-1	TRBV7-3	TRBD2	CASSRGTSGGSEEQFF	TGTGCCAGCAGCCGCGGGACTAGCGGGGGTAGCGAGGAGCAGTTCTTC
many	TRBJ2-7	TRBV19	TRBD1	CASSLRTGESYEQYF	TGTGCCAGTAGTCTTCGGACAGGGGAGAGTTACGAGCAGTACTTC
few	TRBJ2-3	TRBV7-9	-	CASSLAQALTSTDTQYF	TGTGCCAGCAGCTTAGCCCAGGCCTTAACTAGCACAGATACGCAGTATTTT
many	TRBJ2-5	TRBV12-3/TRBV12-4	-	CASSTGWGETQYF	TGTGCCAGCAGCACAGGGTGGGGAGAGACCCAGTACTTC
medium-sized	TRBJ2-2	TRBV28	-	CATSTGELFF	TGTGCCACCAGTACCGGGGAGCTGTTTTTT
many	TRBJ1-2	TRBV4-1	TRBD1	CASSPKRLWDRDGDGYTF	TGCGCCAGCAGCCCCAAAAGATTATGGGACAGGGACGGCGATGGCTACACCTTC
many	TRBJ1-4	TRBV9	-	CASSRGATNEKLFF	TGTGCCAGCAGCCGAGGCGCAACTAATGAAAAACTGTTTTTT
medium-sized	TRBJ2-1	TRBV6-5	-	CASSYANEQFF	TGTGCCAGCAGTTACGCCAATGAGCAGTTCTTC
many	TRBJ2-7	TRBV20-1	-	CSAATVEQYF	TGCAGTGCTGCGACGGTCGAGCAGTACTTC
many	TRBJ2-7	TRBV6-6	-	CASSYKYGVEQYF	TGTGCCAGCAGTTATAAGTACGGCGTCGAGCAGTACTTC
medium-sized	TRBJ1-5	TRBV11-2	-	CASSPVGGDQPQHF	TGTGCCAGCAGCCCCGTGGGGGGAGATCAGCCCCAGCATTTT